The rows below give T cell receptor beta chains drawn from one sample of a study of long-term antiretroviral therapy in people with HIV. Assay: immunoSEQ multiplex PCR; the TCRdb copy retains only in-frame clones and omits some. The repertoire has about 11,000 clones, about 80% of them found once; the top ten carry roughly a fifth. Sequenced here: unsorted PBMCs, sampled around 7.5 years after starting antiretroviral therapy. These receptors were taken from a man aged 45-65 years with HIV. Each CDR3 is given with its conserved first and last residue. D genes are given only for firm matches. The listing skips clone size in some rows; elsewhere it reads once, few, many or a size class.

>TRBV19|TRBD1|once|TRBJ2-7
CASSPPGQGSEQYF
TGTGCCAGTAGCCCTCCGGGACAGGGATCCGAGCAGTACTTC
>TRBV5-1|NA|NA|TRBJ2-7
CASSLTTGYEQYF
TGCGCCAGCAGCTTGACCACAGGCTACGAGCAGTACTTC
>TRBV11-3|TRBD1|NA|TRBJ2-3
CASSSGTGVLVSGDTQYF
TGTGCCAGCAGCTCAGGGACAGGTGTCTTGGTTTCAGGAGATACGCAGTATTTT
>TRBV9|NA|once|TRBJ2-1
CASSVRDITSYNEQFF
TGTGCCAGCAGCGTCCGGGACATTACGTCCTACAATGAGCAGTTCTTC
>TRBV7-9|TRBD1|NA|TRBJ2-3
CASRTPLGQGSDTQYF
TGTGCCAGCCGAACCCCTCTTGGACAGGGGTCAGATACGCAGTATTTT
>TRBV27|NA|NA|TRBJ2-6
CASSSGAAGANVLTF
TGTGCCAGCAGTTCGGGGGCAGCTGGGGCCAACGTCCTGACTTTC
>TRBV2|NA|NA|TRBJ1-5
CASSEHLGGQPQHF
TGTGCCAGCAGTGAACACTTGGGGGGTCAGCCCCAGCATTTT
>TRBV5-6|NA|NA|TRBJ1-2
CASSLAGVSYGYTF
TGTGCCAGCAGCTTGGCCGGGGTGTCGTATGGCTACACCTTC
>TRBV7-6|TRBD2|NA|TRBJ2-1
CASSSAGGTGEQFF
TGTGCCAGCAGCTCTGCGGGGGGCACGGGGGAGCAGTTCTTC
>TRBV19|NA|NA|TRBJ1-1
CASKVRGNTEAFF
TGTGCCAGTAAAGTCAGGGGGAACACTGAAGCTTTCTTT
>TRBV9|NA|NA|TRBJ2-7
CASSPGPSSYEQYF
TGTGCCAGCAGCCCAGGTCCGAGCTCCTACGAGCAGTACTTC
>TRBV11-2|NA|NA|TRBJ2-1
CASSLSTAQINEQFF
TGTGCCAGCAGCTTAAGTACAGCTCAGATCAATGAGCAGTTCTTC
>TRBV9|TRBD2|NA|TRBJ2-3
CASSPSGGMLFVDTQYF
TGTGCCAGCAGCCCTAGCGGGGGGATGCTTTTTGTAGATACGCAGTATTTT
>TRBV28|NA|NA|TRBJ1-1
CASSPPRFGPNTEAFF
TGTGCCAGCAGTCCTCCGAGGTTTGGACCGAACACTGAAGCTTTCTTT
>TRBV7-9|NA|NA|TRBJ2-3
CASSLDALGTQYF
TGTGCCAGCAGCTTAGATGCCCTTGGTACGCAGTATTTT
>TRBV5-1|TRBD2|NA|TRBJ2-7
CASSPQGAGGLSYEQYF
TGCGCCAGCAGCCCCCAGGGAGCGGGGGGCCTCTCCTACGAGCAGTACTTC
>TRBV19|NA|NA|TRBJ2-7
CASSPKGGDEQYF
TGTGCCAGTAGCCCTAAGGGGGGGGACGAGCAGTACTTC
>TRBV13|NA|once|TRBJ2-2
CASSLRVEGELFF
TGTGCCAGCAGCCTCAGGGTGGAGGGGGAGCTGTTTTTT
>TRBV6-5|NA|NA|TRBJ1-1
CASSYGYTNTEAFF
TGTGCCAGCAGTTACGGCTACACGAACACTGAAGCTTTCTTT
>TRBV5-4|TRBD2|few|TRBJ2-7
CASSLGREGEYEQYF
TGTGCCAGCAGCTTGGGACGGGAGGGAGAATACGAGCAGTACTTC
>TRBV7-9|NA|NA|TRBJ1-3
CASRLISIPGNTIYF
TGTGCCAGCCGACTTATCTCCATTCCTGGAAACACCATATATTTT
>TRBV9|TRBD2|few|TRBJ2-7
CASSQDLAGISYEQYF
TGTGCCAGCAGCCAAGACCTAGCGGGGATCTCCTACGAGCAGTACTTC
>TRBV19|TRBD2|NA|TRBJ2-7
CASSISGGSPYEQYF
TGTGCCAGTAGTATAAGCGGGGGGTCCCCCTACGAGCAGTACTTC
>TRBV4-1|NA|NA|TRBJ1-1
CASSQPHGQYTEAFF
TGCGCCAGCAGCCAACCACACGGACAGTACACTGAAGCTTTCTTT
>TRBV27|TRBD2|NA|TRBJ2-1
CASTRLAGGPDNEQFF
TGTGCCAGCACCCGGCTAGCGGGGGGGCCGGACAATGAGCAGTTCTTC
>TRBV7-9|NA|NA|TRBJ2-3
CASSPVGETDTQYF
TGTGCCAGCAGCCCAGTGGGGGAAACAGATACGCAGTATTTT
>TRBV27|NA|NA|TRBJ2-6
CASSSAASGANVLTF
TGTGCCAGCAGTTCTGCAGCTAGTGGGGCCAACGTCCTGACTTTC
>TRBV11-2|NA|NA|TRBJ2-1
CATSTVGNNEQFF
TGTGCCACCTCGACCGTCGGGAACAATGAGCAGTTCTTC
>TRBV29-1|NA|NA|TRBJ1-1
CSVAGTVEAFF
TGCAGCGTTGCAGGGACGGTTGAAGCTTTCTTT
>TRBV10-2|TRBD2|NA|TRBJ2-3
CASSESTSGGPGDTQYF
TGCGCCAGCAGTGAGTCGACTAGCGGGGGGCCGGGAGATACGCAGTATTTT
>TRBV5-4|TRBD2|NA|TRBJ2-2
CASSFASGGLTGELFF
TGTGCCAGCAGCTTCGCTAGCGGGGGCCTCACCGGGGAGCTGTTTTTT
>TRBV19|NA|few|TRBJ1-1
CASSMALPNTEAFF
TGTGCCAGTAGTATGGCACTGCCTAACACTGAAGCTTTCTTT
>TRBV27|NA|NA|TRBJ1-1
CASSLVSGYEAFF
TGTGCCAGCAGTTTAGTTTCAGGGTATGAAGCTTTCTTT
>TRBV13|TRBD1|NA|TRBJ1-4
CASSSGTGFREKLFF
TGTGCCAGCAGCTCAGGGACAGGCTTTAGGGAAAAACTGTTTTTT
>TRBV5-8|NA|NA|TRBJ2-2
CASSFGFSNTGELFF
TGTGCCAGCAGCTTCGGGTTTTCGAACACCGGGGAGCTGTTTTTT
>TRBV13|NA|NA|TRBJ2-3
CASSPALEGDTQYF
TGTGCCAGCAGCCCCGCCCTGGAGGGAGATACGCAGTATTTT
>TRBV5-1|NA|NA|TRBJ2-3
CASSLLGANTDTQYF
TGCGCCAGCAGCTTGCTGGGGGCGAACACAGATACGCAGTATTTT
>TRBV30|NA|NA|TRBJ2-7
CAWSVGGYEQYF
TGTGCCTGGAGTGTCGGCGGCTACGAGCAGTACTTC
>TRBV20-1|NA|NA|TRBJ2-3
CSARLDTQYF
TGCAGTGCTAGACTTGATACGCAGTATTTT
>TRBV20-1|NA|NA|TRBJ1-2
CASILGKGYTF
TGCGCTAGCATCCTAGGGAAGGGCTACACCTTC
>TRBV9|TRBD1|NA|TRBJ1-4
CASSVEGRGQNEKLFF
TGTGCCAGCAGCGTAGAAGGGCGGGGACAGAATGAAAAACTGTTTTTT
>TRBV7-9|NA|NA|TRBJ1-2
CASSPGNYGYTF
TGTGCCAGCAGCCCGGGGAACTATGGCTACACCTTC